This record concerns one T cell receptor beta chain sequence. Its antigen is not identified. The data originate from a study of T cells in tumors after PD-1 blockade. Background on the study: No patient had prior checkpoint blockade, systemic immunosuppression, or radiotherapy within 4 weeks. The study, taken as a whole, reports: Peripheral recruitment is suggested, as some novel exhausted tumor clones were in pre-treatment blood.

Method: immunoSEQ multiplex PCR; TCRdb's copy keeps in-frame clones and lacks some. The top ten clones hold approximately 22% of a sample with more than 14,000 clones, about 80% of them seen once. Germline V lookup: CDR1 MNHNY, CDR2 SVGAGI (reference sequence). This CDR3 has 16 residues. The V segment lost 2 bases and the J segment 7 bases; nucleotides outside the gene matches: 6. Source: PBMCs, taken after anti-PD-1 treatment. V is TRBV6-6 and J is TRBJ2-1, with TRBD2 matching over 12 bases. The origin of this receptor is a human donor with basal cell carcinoma. The CDR3 here is CASSYVASGGGNEQFF. The CDR3 coding sequence is TGTGCCAGCAGTTACGTGGCTAGCGGGGGGGGTAATGAGCAGTTCTTC.